This is a list of T cell receptor beta chains from one sample in a study of blood T cell repertoires in COVID-19. The repertoire was sequenced with immunoSEQ multiplex PCR; TCRdb's copy has only in-frame clones and lacks some. The sample lists about 190,000 clones, roughly nine tenths occurring once. The sequencing input was peripheral blood. These receptors were taken from a man aged 25-45 years with acute or convalescent COVID-19. Each CDR3 is given with its conserved first and last residue.

cdr3_aa: CASSLYSGDEQYF
j_call: TRBJ2-7
v_call: TRBV27

cdr3_aa: CASTQANLNTEAFF
j_call: TRBJ1-1
v_call: TRBV28

cdr3_aa: CASPRERADNSPLHF
j_call: TRBJ1-6
v_call: TRBV6-5

cdr3_aa: CASSPWDRDTSPLHF
j_call: TRBJ1-6
v_call: TRBV7-9

cdr3_aa: CAKGRGGSQPQHF
j_call: TRBJ1-5
v_call: TRBV10-3

cdr3_aa: CASSPRQGSQPQHF
j_call: TRBJ1-5
v_call: TRBV18

cdr3_aa: CASSPGLAGGLLYNEQFF
j_call: TRBJ2-1
v_call: TRBV5-1

cdr3_aa: CASSSQRFSTDTQYF
j_call: TRBJ2-3
v_call: TRBV9

cdr3_aa: CASSPPNRERNTEAFF
j_call: TRBJ1-1
v_call: TRBV9

cdr3_aa: CASSPQGAYF
j_call: TRBJ2-7
v_call: TRBV10-1